This T cell receptor (beta chain) appears in the sequencing data of a study of blood T cells in healthy people across ages. Whole-study findings and limits: Bulk PBMC profiling left naive and antigen-experienced comparisons inconclusive. Estimated diversity that came from one million T cells was considered an underestimate. Older age went with lower TCR beta diversity per million T cells, in a roughly linear way.

PCR was performed a second time for roughly 6 to 12 cycles using a sample-barcoded 5' primer and a J-beta primer mix. A 12-random-nucleotide template-switch adaptor tagged each cDNA molecule. TCRdb reprocessed the 5' RACE reads via MiXCR and lists one record per CDR3 protein. Among 650,000 to 700,000 distinct CDR3 sequences listed, 32% were seen once. This clonotype was seen ten or more times. The antigen is not known. The sequencing input was blood. The sequence came from an elderly woman in good health.

The chain's CDR3 is CASTTHDEQYF. CDR3 sequence (DNA): TGTGCCAGCACCACCCACGACGAGCAGTACTTC. The chain uses TRBV6-1 and TRBJ2-7; no definite D call. Germline V CDR1 and CDR2: MNHNS, SASEGT. V was pared by 7 bases and J by 5 bases, with 9 bases between. The CDR3 spans 11 residues.